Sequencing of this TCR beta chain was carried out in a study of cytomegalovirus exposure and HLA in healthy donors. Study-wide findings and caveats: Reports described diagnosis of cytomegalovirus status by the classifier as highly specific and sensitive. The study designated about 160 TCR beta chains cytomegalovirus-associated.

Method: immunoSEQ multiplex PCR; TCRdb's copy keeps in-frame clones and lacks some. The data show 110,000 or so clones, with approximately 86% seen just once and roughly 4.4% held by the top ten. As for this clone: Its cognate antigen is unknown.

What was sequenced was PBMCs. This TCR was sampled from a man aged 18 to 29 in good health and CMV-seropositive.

CDR3 nucleotide sequence: TGTGCCAGTAGTACCGGGACAGGACAATATGGCTACACCTTC. Translation gives CASSTGTGQYGYTF. The rearrangement links TRBV19 to TRBJ1-2; 8 positions agree with TRBD1. Unmatched junction bases numbered 6, after V lost 4 bases and J lost 5 bases. CDR1 is LNHDA and CDR2 is SQIVND in the germline V gene (reference sequence). The CDR3 is made up of 14 amino acids.